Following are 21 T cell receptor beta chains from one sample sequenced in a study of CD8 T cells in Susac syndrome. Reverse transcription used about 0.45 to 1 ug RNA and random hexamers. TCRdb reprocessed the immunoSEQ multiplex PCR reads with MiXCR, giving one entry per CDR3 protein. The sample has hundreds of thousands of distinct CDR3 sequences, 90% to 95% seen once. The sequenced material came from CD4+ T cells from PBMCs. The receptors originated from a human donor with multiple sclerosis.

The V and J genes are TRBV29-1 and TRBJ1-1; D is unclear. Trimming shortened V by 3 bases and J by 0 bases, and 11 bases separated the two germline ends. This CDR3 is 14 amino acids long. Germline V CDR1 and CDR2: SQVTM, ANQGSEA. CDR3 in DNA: TGCAGCGTTGATTTAGCCGGAATGAACACTGAAGCTTTCTTT. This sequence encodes CSVDLAGMNTEAFF.

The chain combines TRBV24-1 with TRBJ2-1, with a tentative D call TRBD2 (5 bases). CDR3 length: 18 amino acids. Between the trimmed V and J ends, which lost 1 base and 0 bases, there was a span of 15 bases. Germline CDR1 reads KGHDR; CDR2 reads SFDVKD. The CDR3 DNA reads TGTGCCACCAGTGATTTCCCCCGGTGGAGGAGCTCCTACAATGAGCAGTTCTTC. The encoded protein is CATSDFPRWRSSYNEQFF.

The CDR3 nucleotides read TGTGCCAGCAGCGCCCGGAGGTGGGAGCAGTACTTC. Protein sequence: CASSARRWEQYF. The J gene is TRBJ2-7, the V gene TRBV7-2, with D perhaps TRBD2 (5 bases). V lost 5 bases, J lost 7 bases, and 12 bases lay in between. Germline loops: CDR1 SGHTA, CDR2 FQGNSA. CDR3 length equals 12 residues.

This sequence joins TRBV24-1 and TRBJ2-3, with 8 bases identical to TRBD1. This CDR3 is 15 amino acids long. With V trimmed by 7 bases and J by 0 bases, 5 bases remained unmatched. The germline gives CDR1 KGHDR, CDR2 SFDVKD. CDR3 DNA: TGTGCCACCAGCCACGGGACAGGTAGCACAGATACGCAGTATTTT. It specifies CATSHGTGSTDTQYF.

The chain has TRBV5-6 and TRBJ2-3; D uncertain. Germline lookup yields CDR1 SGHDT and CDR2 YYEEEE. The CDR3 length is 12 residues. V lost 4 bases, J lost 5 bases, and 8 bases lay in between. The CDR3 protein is CASSLVLDTQYF. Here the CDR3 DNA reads TGTGCCAGCAGCCTTGTCCTAGATACGCAGTATTTT. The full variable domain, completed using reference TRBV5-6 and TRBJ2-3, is DAGVTQSPTHLIKTRGQQVTLRCSPKSGHDTVSWYQQALGQGPQFIFQYYEEEERQRGNFPDRFSGHQFPNYSSELNVNALLLGDSALYLCASSLVLDTQYFGPGTRLTVL.

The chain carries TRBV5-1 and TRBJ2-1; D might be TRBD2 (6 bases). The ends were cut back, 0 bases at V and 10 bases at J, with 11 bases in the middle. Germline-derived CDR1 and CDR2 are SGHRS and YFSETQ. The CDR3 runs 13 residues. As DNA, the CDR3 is TGCGCCAGCAGCTTGGGTGCGGGATACGAGCAGTTCTTC. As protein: CASSLGAGYEQFF. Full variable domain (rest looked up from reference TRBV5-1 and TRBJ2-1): KAGVTQTPRYLIKTRGQQVTLSCSPISGHRSVSWYQQTPGQGLQFLFEYFSETQRNKGNFPGRFSGRQFSNSRSEMNVSTLELGDSALYLCASSLGAGYEQFFGPGTRLTVL.

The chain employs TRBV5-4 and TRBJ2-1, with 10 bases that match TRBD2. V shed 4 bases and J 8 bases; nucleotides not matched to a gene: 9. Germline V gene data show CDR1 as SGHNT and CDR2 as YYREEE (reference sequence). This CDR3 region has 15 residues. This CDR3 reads CASSPRTSGVHEQFF. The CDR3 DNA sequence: TGTGCCAGCAGCCCCAGGACTAGCGGAGTGCATGAGCAGTTCTTC.

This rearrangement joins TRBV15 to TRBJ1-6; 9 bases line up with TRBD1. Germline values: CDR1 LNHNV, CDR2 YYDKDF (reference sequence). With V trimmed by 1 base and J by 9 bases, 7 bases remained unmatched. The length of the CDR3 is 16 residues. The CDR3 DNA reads TGTGCCACCAGCAGAGCTACCGGGACAGGGACTTCACCCCTCCACTTT. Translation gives CATSRATGTGTSPLHF.

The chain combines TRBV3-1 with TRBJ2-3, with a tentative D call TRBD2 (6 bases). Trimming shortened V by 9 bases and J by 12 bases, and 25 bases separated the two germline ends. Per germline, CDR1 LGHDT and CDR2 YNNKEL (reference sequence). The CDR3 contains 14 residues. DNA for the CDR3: TGTGCCAGTGAAGCGACTGGGACTGCAGGCCTACAGTATTTT. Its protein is CASEATGTAGLQYF.

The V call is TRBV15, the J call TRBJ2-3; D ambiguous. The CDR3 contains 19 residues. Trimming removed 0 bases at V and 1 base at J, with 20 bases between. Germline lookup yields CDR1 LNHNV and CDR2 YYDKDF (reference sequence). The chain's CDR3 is CATSRDRAEWWLGTDTQYF. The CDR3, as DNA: TGTGCCACCAGCAGAGATCGCGCAGAATGGTGGCTCGGCACAGATACGCAGTATTTT.

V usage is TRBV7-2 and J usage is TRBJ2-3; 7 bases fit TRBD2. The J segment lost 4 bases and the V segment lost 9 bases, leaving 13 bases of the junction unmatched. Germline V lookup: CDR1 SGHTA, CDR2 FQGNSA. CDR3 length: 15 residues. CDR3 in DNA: TGTGCCAGTCAGATCGGGGGAGGGCCCTCAGATACGCAGTATTTT. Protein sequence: CASQIGGGPSDTQYF.

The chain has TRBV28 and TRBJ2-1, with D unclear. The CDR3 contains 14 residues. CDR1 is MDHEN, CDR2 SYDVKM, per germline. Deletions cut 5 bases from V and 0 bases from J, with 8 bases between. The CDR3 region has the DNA TGTGCCAGCAGTAAGGCCCCCTCCTACAATGAGCAGTTCTTC. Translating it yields CASSKAPSYNEQFF.

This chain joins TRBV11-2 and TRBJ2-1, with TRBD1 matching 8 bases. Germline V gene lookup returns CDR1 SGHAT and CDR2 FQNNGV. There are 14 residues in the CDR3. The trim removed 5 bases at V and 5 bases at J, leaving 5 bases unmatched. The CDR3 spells CASSPDRVHNEQFF. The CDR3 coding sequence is TGTGCCAGCAGCCCGGACAGGGTCCACAATGAGCAGTTCTTC.

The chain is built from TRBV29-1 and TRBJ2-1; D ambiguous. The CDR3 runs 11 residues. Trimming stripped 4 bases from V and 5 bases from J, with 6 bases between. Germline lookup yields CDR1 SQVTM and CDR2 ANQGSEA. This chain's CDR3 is CSVARDNEQFF. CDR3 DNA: TGCAGCGTTGCCCGGGACAATGAGCAGTTCTTC.

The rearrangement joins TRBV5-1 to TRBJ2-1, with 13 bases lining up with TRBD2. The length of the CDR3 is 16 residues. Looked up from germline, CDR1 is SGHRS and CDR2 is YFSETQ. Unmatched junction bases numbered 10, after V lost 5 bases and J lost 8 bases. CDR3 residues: CASRNPGLAGRDEQFF. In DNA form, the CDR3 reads TGCGCCAGCAGGAATCCGGGACTAGCGGGAAGAGATGAGCAGTTCTTC.

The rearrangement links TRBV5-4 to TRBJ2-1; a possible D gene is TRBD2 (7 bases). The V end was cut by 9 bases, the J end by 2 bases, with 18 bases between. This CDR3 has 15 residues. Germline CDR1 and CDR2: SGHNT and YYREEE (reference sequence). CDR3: CATGEGGHTYNEQFF. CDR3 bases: TGTGCCACCGGGGAGGGGGGACACACCTACAATGAGCAGTTCTTC.

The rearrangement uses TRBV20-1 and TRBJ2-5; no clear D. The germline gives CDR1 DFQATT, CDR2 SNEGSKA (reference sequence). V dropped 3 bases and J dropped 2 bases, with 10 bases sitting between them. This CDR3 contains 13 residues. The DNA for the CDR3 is TGCAGTGCTAGTAAGACTGTACAAGAGACCCAGTACTTC. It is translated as CSASKTVQETQYF.

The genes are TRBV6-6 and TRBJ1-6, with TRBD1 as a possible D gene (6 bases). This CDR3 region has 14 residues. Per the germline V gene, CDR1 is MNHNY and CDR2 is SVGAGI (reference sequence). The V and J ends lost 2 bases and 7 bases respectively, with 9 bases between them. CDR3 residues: CASSYRGSNSPLHF. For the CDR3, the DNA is TGTGCCAGCAGTTACAGGGGGTCCAATTCACCCCTCCACTTT.

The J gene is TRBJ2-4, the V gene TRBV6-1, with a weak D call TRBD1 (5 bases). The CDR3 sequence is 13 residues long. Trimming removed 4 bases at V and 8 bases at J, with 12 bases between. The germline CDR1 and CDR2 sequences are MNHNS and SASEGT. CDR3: CASSVRLGDIQYF. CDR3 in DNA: TGTGCCAGCAGTGTAAGATTAGGGGACATTCAGTACTTC.

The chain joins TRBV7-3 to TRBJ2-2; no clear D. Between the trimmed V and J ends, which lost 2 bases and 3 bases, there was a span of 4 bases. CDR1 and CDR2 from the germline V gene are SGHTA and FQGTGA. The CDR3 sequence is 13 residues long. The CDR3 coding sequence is TGTGCCAGCAGCTTACAGTACACCGGGGAGCTGTTTTTT. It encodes CASSLQYTGELFF.

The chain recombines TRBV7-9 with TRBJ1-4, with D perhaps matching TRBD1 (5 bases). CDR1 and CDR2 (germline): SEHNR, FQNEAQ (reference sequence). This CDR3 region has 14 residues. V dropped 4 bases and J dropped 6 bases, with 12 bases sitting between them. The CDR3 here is CASSSRVFDEKLFF. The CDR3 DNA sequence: TGTGCCAGCAGCTCCAGGGTTTTCGATGAAAAACTGTTTTTT.